This record concerns one T cell receptor (beta chain) sequence. These data are taken from a study of T cell changes during pregnancy in multiple sclerosis. Produced via immunoSEQ multiplex PCR; TCRdb's table is partial and in-frame only. The data contain about 68,000 clones, roughly 89% of them seen just once; the ten biggest clones take up roughly 0.87%. Germline CDR1 is SGHDT and CDR2 is YYEEEE. CDR3 length equals 12 residues. V was clipped by 5 bases and J by 3 bases, with 8 bases between them. This TCR came from a female donor with multiple sclerosis, enrolled in a pregnancy study. V and J are TRBV5-6 and TRBJ1-1, with TRBD1 as a possible D gene (5 bases). The input for sequencing was peripheral blood, taken in the second trimester of pregnancy. In nucleotides, the CDR3 is TGTGCCAGCAGGGGGGGAGACACTGAAGCTTTCTTT. Translation gives CASRGGDTEAFF.